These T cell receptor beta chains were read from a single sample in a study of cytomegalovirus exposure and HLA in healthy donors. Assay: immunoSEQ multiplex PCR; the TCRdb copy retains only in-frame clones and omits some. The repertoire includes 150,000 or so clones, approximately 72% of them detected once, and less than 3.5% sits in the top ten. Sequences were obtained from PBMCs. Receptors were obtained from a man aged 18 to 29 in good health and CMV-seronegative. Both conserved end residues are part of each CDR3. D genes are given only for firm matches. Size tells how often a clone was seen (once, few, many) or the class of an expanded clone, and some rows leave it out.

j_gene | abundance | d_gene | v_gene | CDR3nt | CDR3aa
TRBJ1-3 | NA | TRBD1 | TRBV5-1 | TGCGCCAGCAGCTTGGTCGAACAGGGGGCGCGTGGAAACACCATATATTTT | CASSLVEQGARGNTIYF
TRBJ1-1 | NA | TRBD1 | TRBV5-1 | TGCGCCAGCAGCTCGGGGACAGGGCGAACTGAAGCTTTCTTT | CASSSGTGRTEAFF
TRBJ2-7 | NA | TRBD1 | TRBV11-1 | TGTGCCAGCAGCCCGGGACAGGGGGCGATGCAGTACTTC | CASSPGQGAMQYF
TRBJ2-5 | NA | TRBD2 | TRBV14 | TGTGCCAGCAGCCAAGAGCAGCGGGGGGGCAGAGTGGAGACCCAGTACTTC | CASSQEQRGGRVETQYF
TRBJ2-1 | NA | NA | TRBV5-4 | TGTGCCAGCAGCTTGGAAGACGCGACTCCCATCCGGAAGCAGTTCTTC | CASSLEDATPIRKQFF
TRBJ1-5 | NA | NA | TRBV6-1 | TGTGCCAGCAGCCGAAGCAATCAGGGAACTCAGCCCCAGCATTTT | CASSRSNQGTQPQHF
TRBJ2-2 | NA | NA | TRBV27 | TGTGCCAGCAGTTTATTGGAATTAAAGTCAGGGGCCGGGGAGCTGTTTTTT | CASSLLELKSGAGELFF
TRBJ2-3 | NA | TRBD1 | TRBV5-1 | TGCGCCAGCAGCCCCGGACAGGGAACAGATACGCAGTATTTT | CASSPGQGTDTQYF
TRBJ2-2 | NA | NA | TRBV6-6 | TGTGCCAGCAGTCGCGAAACCGGGGAGCTGTTTTTT | CASSRETGELFF
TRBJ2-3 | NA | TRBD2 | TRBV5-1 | TGCGCCAGCAGCCCCCGGACTAGCGGCTACACAGATACGCAGTATTTT | CASSPRTSGYTDTQYF
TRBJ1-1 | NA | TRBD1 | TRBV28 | TGTGCCAGCACCTCAGGGGGTCTGAACACTGAAGCTTTCTTT | CASTSGGLNTEAFF
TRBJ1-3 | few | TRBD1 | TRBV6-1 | TGTGCAACGGGACAGTACTTGTTTGGAAACACCATATATTTT | CATGQYLFGNTIYF
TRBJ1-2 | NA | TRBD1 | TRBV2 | TGTGCCAGCAGGGACGACAGGGTTAGCAATGGCTACACCTTC | CASRDDRVSNGYTF
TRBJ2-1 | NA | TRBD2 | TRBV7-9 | TGTGCCAGCAGCGGGACTAGCGGGGGGGCCCTTAGCTCCTACAATGAGCAGTTCTTC | CASSGTSGGALSSYNEQFF
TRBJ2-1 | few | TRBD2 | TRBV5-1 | TGCGCCAGCAGCCCGCCTAGCGGGGGGTCCGATGAGCAGTTCTTC | CASSPPSGGSDEQFF
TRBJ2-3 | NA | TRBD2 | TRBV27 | TGTGCCAGCAGTACCTCCCCGGGACTAGCTTTCACAGATACGCAGTATTTT | CASSTSPGLAFTDTQYF
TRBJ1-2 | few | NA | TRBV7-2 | TGTGCCAGCAGCTTTTCCCAGGGGAACTATGGCTACACCTTC | CASSFSQGNYGYTF
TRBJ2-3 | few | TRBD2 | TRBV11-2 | TGTGCCAGCAGCGGCAGACTAGCGGGGGGGCTCGGTGGGGCAGATACGCAGTATTTT | CASSGRLAGGLGGADTQYF
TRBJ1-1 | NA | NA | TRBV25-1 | TGTGCCAGCAGTGCCCCCGGGGGTTACACTGAAGCTTTCTTT | CASSAPGGYTEAFF
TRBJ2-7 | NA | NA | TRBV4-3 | TGCGCCAGCAGCCAAGAGATTGACAGGTGGGTCTCCTACGAGCAGTACTTC | CASSQEIDRWVSYEQYF
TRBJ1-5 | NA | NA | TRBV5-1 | TGCGCCAGCAGCCTAGGGGCTAATCAGCCCCAGCATTTT | CASSLGANQPQHF
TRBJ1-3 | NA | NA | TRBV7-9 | TGTGCCAGCAGCTTAGCATCTAGGGGAAACACCATATATTTT | CASSLASRGNTIYF
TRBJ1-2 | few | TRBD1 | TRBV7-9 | TGTGCCAGCAGCTTAGGGGACAGGGCTGGTGGCTACACCTTC | CASSLGDRAGGYTF
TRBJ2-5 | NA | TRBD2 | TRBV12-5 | TGTGCTAGTGGTGCCGGGACTAGCCGAAACCAAGAGACCCAGTACTTC | CASGAGTSRNQETQYF
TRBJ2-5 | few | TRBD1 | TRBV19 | TGTGCCAGTAGTTACCTGGGGACAGGGCAAGAGACCCAGTACTTC | CASSYLGTGQETQYF
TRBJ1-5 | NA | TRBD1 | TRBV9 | TGTGCCAGCGGAAAGGGACAGGGTGGTCAGCCCCAGCATTTT | CASGKGQGGQPQHF
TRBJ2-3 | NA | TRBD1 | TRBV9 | TGTGCCAGCAGCGTAACGGGACAGGGATCCACAGATACGCAGTATTTT | CASSVTGQGSTDTQYF
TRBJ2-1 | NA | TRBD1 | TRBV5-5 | TGTGCCAGCAGCAAGGGACAGGGTCGGAGTGAGCAGTTCTTC | CASSKGQGRSEQFF
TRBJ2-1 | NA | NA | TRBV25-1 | TGTGCCAGCAGTGATGCCGCGGGATCCTACAATGAGCAGTTCTTC | CASSDAAGSYNEQFF
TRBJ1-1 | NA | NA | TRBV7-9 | TGTGCCAGCAGCTTAACTGGCCTAGCTGGACAGAGGAACACTGAAGCTTTCTTT | CASSLTGLAGQRNTEAFF
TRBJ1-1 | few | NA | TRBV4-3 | TGCGCCAGCAGCCCTGGGGAGGGCAACACTGAAGCTTTCTTT | CASSPGEGNTEAFF
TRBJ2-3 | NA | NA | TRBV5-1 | TGCGCCAGCAGCGGGGGACTCTTCACAGATACGCAGTATTTT | CASSGGLFTDTQYF
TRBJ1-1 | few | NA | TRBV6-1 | TGTGCCAGCAGCCCAAAACTGCAGGACACTGAAGCTTTCTTT | CASSPKLQDTEAFF
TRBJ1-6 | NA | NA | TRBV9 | TGTGCCGGCAGCGTAGCTCGGACAGCGAAGGGTTCACCCCTCCACTTT | CAGSVARTAKGSPLHF
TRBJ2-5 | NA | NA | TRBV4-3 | TGCGCCAGCAGCGCCAGCCAGGGACAAGAGACCCAGTACTTC | CASSASQGQETQYF
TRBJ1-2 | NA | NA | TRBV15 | TGTGCCACCAGCAGACGGACGGTCTTGGGGGCGGATCATGGCTACACCTTC | CATSRRTVLGADHGYTF
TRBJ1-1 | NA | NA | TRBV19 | TGTGCCAGTAGTCTTCGGAGGTCCACTGAAGCTTTCTTT | CASSLRRSTEAFF
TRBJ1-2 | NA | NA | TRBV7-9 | TGTGCCAGCAGTTCCGTCCCAGCGACGTACACCTTC | CASSSVPATYTF
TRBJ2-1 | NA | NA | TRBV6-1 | TGTGCCAGCAGTCTAGGCAGAGAAGAGCAGTTCTTC | CASSLGREEQFF
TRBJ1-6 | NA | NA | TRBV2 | TGTGCCAGCAGCAGGACAGTGTTAAATTCACCCCTCCACTTT | CASSRTVLNSPLHF